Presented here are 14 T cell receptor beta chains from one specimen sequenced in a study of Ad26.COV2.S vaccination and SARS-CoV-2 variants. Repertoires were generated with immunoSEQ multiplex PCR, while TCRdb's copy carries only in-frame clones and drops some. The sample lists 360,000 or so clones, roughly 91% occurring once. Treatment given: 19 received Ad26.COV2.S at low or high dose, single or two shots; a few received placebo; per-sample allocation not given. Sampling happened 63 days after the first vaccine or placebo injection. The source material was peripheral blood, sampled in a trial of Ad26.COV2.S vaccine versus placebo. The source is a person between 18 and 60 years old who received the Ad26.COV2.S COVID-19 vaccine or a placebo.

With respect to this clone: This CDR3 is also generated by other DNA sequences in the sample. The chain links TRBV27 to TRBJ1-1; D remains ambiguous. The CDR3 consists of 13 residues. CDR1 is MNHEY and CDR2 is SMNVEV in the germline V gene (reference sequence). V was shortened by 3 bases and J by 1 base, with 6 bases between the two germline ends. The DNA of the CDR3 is TGTGCCAGCAGTTTGGCTGGGAACACTGAAGCTTTCTTT. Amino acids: CASSLAGNTEAFF.

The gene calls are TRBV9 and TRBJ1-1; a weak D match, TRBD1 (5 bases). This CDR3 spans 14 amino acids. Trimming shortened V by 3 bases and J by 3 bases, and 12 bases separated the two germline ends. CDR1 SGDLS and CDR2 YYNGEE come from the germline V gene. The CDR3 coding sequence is TGTGCCAGCAGCGCAAGGGGATCGGACACTGAAGCTTTCTTT. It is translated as CASSARGSDTEAFF. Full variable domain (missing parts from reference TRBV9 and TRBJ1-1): DSGVTQTPKHLITATGQRVTLRCSPRSGDLSVYWYQQSLDQGLQFLIQYYNGEERAKGNILERFSAQQFPDLHSELNLSSLELGDSALYFCASSARGSDTEAFFGQGTRLTVV.

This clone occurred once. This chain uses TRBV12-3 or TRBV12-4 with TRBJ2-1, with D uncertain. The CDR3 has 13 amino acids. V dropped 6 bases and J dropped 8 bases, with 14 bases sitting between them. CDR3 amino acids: CASSHGPPYEQFF. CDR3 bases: TGTGCCAGCAGCCACGGGCCTCCATATGAGCAGTTCTTC.

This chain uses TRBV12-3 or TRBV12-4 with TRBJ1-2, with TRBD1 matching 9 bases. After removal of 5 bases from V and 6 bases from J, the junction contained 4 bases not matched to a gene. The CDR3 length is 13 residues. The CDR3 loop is CASSTGQGNGYTF. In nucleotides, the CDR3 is TGTGCCAGCAGTACTGGACAGGGGAATGGCTACACCTTC.

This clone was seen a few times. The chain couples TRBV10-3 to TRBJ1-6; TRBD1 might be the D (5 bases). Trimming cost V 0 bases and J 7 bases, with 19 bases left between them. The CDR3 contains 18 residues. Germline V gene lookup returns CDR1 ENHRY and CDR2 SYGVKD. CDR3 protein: CAISESQWENRLNSPLHF. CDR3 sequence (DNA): TGTGCCATCAGTGAGTCTCAGTGGGAAAACAGGCTCAATTCACCCCTCCACTTT.

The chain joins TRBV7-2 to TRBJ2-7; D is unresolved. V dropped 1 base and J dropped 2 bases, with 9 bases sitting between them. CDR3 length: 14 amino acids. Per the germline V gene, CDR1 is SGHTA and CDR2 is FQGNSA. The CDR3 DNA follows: TGTGCCAGCAGCTTAGACAAGGGTACCTACGAGCAGTACTTC. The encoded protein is CASSLDKGTYEQYF. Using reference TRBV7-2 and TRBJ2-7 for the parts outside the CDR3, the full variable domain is GAGVSQSPSNKVTEKGKDVELRCDPISGHTALYWYRQSLGQGLEFLIYFQGNSAPDKSGLPSDRFSAERTGGSVSTLTIQRTQQEDSAVYLCASSLDKGTYEQYFGPGTRLTVT.

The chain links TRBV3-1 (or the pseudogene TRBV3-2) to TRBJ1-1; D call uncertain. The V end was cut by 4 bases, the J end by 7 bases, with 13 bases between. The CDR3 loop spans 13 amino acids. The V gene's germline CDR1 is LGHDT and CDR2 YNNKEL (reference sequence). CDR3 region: CASSLSGWVEAFF. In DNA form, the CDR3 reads TGTGCCAGCAGCCTCTCCGGCTGGGTTGAAGCTTTCTTT.

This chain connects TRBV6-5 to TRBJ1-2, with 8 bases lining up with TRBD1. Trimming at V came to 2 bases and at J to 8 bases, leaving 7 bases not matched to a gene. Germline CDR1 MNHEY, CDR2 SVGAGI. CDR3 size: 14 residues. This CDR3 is CASSYPGGFGGYTF. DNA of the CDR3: TGTGCCAGCAGTTACCCAGGGGGCTTCGGGGGCTACACCTTC.

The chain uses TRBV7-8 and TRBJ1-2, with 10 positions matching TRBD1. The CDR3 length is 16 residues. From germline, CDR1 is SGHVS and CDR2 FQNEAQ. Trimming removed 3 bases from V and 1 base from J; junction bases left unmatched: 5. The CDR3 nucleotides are TGTGCCAGCAGCTTCGGGACAGGGGCACTTAACTATGGCTACACCTTC. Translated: CASSFGTGALNYGYTF.

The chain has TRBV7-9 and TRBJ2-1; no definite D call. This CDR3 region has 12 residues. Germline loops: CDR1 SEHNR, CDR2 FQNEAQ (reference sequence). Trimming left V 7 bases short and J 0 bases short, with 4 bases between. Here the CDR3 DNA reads TGTGCCAGCAAGAGCTCCTACAATGAGCAGTTCTTC. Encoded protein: CASKSSYNEQFF.

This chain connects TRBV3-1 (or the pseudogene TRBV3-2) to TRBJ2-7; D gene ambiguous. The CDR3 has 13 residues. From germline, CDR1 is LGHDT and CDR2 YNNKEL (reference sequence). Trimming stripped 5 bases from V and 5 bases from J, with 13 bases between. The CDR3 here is CASSKGLLDEQYF. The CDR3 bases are TGTGCCAGCAGCAAAGGCCTTTTGGACGAGCAGTACTTC.

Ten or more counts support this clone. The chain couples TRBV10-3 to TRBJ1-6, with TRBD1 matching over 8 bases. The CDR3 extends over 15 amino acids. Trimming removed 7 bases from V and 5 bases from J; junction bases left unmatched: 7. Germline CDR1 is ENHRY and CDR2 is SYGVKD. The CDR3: CAITTGQGDNSPLHF. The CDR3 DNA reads TGTGCCATCACCACCGGACAGGGCGATAATTCACCCCTCCACTTT.

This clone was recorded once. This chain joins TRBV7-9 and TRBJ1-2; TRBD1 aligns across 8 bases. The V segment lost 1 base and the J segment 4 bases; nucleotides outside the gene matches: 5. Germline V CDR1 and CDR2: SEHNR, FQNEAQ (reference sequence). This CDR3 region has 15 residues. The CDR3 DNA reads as TGTGCCAGCAGCTTAGGACAGGGGCAGCTCTATGGCTACACCTTC. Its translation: CASSLGQGQLYGYTF.

The CDR3 region has the DNA TGTGCCAGCAGCTCCCGGGCCAGTTATAATGAAAAACTGTTTTTT. Its protein is CASSSRASYNEKLFF. The chain uses TRBV7-8 and TRBJ1-4; the D is unclear. In germline, CDR1 is SGHVS, CDR2 FQNEAQ. The ends were cut back, 4 bases at V and 4 bases at J, with 13 bases in the middle. This CDR3 region has 15 residues.